This passage covers 27 T cell receptor beta chains from one sample sequenced in a study of blood T cell repertoires in COVID-19 (TCRdb year 2020). The library was obtained by the immunoSEQ multiplex PCR assay. Imported from immuneACCESS, the table was reduced by TCRdb to in-frame sequences with V and J called. These copies leave out some clones; in studies compared against another copy, an unresolved V gene accounts for under half, and the cause of the remainder is not known. This sample has 250,000 to 350,000 clones in its table, and about nine tenths of those were observed once. 2% to 3% of the sample comes from the top ten. Material: peripheral blood. These receptors were collected from a young man with active or convalescent COVID-19.

The chain uses TRBV11-2 and TRBJ1-1; 9 nucleotides align to TRBD1. CDR1 is SGHAT, CDR2 FQNNGV, per germline. CDR3 length: 16 residues. Germline trimming cut 1 base from V and 1 base from J; bases unmatched to any gene: 4. The CDR3 bases are TGTGCCAGCAGCTTAGGCACAGGGGGCAGGAACACTGAAGCTTTCTTT. It specifies CASSLGTGGRNTEAFF. Complete variable domain (other parts from reference TRBV11-2 and TRBJ1-1): EAGVAQSPRYKIIEKRQSVAFWCNPISGHATLYWYQQILGQGPKLLIQFQNNGVVDDSQLPKDRFSAERLKGVDSTLKIQPAKLEDSAVYLCASSLGTGGRNTEAFFGQGTRLTVV.

The V call is TRBV18, the J call TRBJ1-3; 8 bases align to TRBD1. CDR3 length: 17 amino acids. Germline V gene data show CDR1 as KGHSH and CDR2 as LQKENI. The trim removed 2 bases at V and 3 bases at J, leaving 9 bases unmatched. In DNA form, the CDR3 reads TGTGCCAGCTCACCAGATCGCCGGACAGGGTTTGGAAACACCATATATTTT. It encodes CASSPDRRTGFGNTIYF.

This chain joins TRBV4-1 and TRBJ1-1; D gene uncertain. V was trimmed by 4 bases and J by 1 base, leaving 10 bases between them. This CDR3 has 14 amino acids. Germline V CDR1 and CDR2: MGHRA, YSYEKL. CDR3 protein: CASSLPRGNTEAFF. The CDR3 nucleotides read TGCGCCAGCAGCCTCCCTCGGGGGAACACTGAAGCTTTCTTT.

The chain links TRBV25-1 to TRBJ1-5, with D hard to call. The CDR3 is 15 amino acids. In germline, CDR1 is MGHDK, CDR2 SYGVNS. V was cut by 1 base and J by 0 bases, with 7 bases left in between. CDR3 sequence reads: CASSESRYSNQPQHF. The CDR3 DNA follows: TGTGCCAGCAGTGAATCACGGTATAGCAATCAGCCCCAGCATTTT.

This chain links TRBV10-3 with TRBJ1-3, with 10 bases lining up with TRBD1. The V gene end was trimmed by 4 bases and the J gene end by 2 bases; junction bases not matched to a gene: 2. CDR1 is ENHRY, CDR2 SYGVKD, per germline. CDR3 length: 15 amino acids. Written as DNA, the CDR3 is TGTGCCATCAGTGCCGGGACAGGGGCTGGAAACACCATATATTTT. This codes for CAISAGTGAGNTIYF.

V and J are TRBV7-9 and TRBJ1-1; maybe TRBD1 (5 bases). CDR3 length: 14 residues. V was cut by 3 bases and J by 1 base, with 9 bases left in between. Germline V gene lookup returns CDR1 SEHNR and CDR2 FQNEAQ (reference sequence). CDR3 DNA: TGTGCCAGCAGCTTCCGCGACAGGAACACTGAAGCTTTCTTT. It specifies CASSFRDRNTEAFF.

The J gene is TRBJ1-3, the V gene TRBV7-9; 10 nucleotides match TRBD1. This CDR3 comprises 18 residues. With V trimmed by 5 bases and J by 2 bases, 12 bases remained unmatched. Per germline, CDR1 SEHNR and CDR2 FQNEAQ (reference sequence). For the CDR3, the DNA is TGTGCCAGCAGCCATGGGCCTAGGACAGGGGGGACTGGAAACACCATATATTTT. Its protein is CASSHGPRTGGTGNTIYF.

This rearrangement joins TRBV6-5 to TRBJ2-7; the D is unclear. The CDR3 runs to 13 residues. Per the germline V gene, CDR1 is MNHEY and CDR2 is SVGAGI. V shed 6 bases and J shed 4 bases, with 13 bases lying between them. CDR3 nucleotides: TGTGCCAGCAGCCAAGATCCAGCGTACGAGCAGTACTTC. It is translated as CASSQDPAYEQYF.

The V gene is TRBV28, the J gene TRBJ2-2, with 11 nucleotides matching TRBD2. CDR3 length: 14 amino acids. V was clipped by 5 bases and J by 7 bases; unmatched bases: 3. Germline loops: CDR1 MDHEN, CDR2 SYDVKM. CDR3 loop: CASSLAGGFGELFF. The CDR3 nucleotides are TGTGCCAGCAGTCTAGCGGGAGGTTTCGGGGAGCTGTTTTTT.

This chain uses TRBV6-5 with TRBJ2-1; 14 positions agree with TRBD2. The germline V gene encodes CDR1 MNHEY and CDR2 SVGAGI. The junction had 5 bases not matched to a gene; V was cut back by 6 bases and J by 7 bases. The CDR3 loop spans 15 amino acids. CDR3 protein: CASRRGLAGVNEQFF. The CDR3 nucleotides are TGTGCCAGCAGACGGGGACTAGCGGGAGTGAATGAGCAGTTCTTC.

CDR3 loop: CASSLAQTGLDEKLFF. For the CDR3, the DNA is TGTGCCAGCAGCTTAGCCCAAACAGGGTTGGATGAAAAACTGTTTTTT. The chain joins TRBV11-1 to TRBJ1-4; possible D gene TRBD1, 6 bases. Trimming cost V 0 bases and J 6 bases, with 14 bases left between them. The germline V gene encodes CDR1 SGHAT and CDR2 FQDESV (reference sequence). This CDR3 spans 16 amino acids.

The V call is TRBV19, the J call TRBJ2-3; D possibly corresponds to TRBD2 (5 bases). Between the trimmed V and J ends, which lost 4 bases and 6 bases, there was a span of 14 bases. The CDR3 is 14 amino acids. Germline assignment: CDR1 LNHDA and CDR2 SQIVND (reference sequence). CDR3 protein: CASSTAEVSDTQYF. Here the CDR3 DNA reads TGTGCCAGTAGTACAGCGGAAGTGTCGGATACGCAGTATTTT.

The rearrangement joins TRBV2 to TRBJ2-5; TRBD1 matches at 9 bases. CDR3 length: 15 amino acids. The J segment lost 2 bases and the V segment lost 6 bases, leaving 7 bases of the junction unmatched. The germline CDR1 and CDR2 sequences are SNHLY and FYNNEI. CDR3 DNA sequence: TGTGCCAGCAGATACTCCGACAGGGGGCAAGAGACCCAGTACTTC. Its protein product is CASRYSDRGQETQYF.

The chain combines TRBV7-4 with TRBJ1-3; D is unresolved. Trimming pared 2 bases from V and 0 bases from J, leaving 11 bases between. The CDR3 spans 16 residues. Germline assignment: CDR1 SGHVT and CDR2 SQSDAQ. The CDR3 here is CASSLHRECSGNTIYF. CDR3 coding DNA: TGTGCCAGCAGCTTACACCGCGAGTGCTCTGGAAACACCATATATTTT.

The chain combines TRBV6-4 with TRBJ2-1, with D maybe TRBD1 (5 bases). Trimming cost V 0 bases and J 9 bases, with 12 bases left between them. This CDR3 contains 14 residues. Germline V CDR1 and CDR2: MRHNA, SNTAGT. CDR3 nucleotides: TGTGCCAGCAGTGACTCGTTTCAGGGCGGTGAGCAGTTCTTC. Its protein is CASSDSFQGGEQFF.

This clone was detected a few times. The gene calls are TRBV7-9 and TRBJ2-7; 8 bases fit TRBD1. Germline loops: CDR1 SEHNR, CDR2 FQNEAQ (reference sequence). The CDR3 sequence is 15 residues long. Trimming removed 4 bases from V and 5 bases from J; junction bases left unmatched: 10. CDR3 sequence (DNA): TGTGCCAGCAGCTCAGACAGGGGATTTATCCACGAGCAGTACTTC. It specifies CASSSDRGFIHEQYF.

The chain recombines TRBV27 with TRBJ2-7; D possibly corresponds to TRBD1 (6 bases). Germline CDR1 is MNHEY and CDR2 is SMNVEV (reference sequence). V was pared by 6 bases and J by 2 bases, with 11 bases between. The CDR3 has 13 amino acids. CDR3 DNA sequence: TGTGCCAGCAGCCAGACAGGTACCTACGAGCAGTACTTC. Translation gives CASSQTGTYEQYF.

J is TRBJ2-3 and V is TRBV5-1; a possible D gene is TRBD1 (5 bases). The CDR3 has 15 residues. CDR1 and CDR2 from the germline V gene are SGHRS and YFSETQ. V was clipped by 5 bases and J by 2 bases, with 15 bases between them. CDR3 DNA: TGCGCCAGCAGGGCGACAGAAGGTTCCACAGATACGCAGTATTTT. Amino acid sequence: CASRATEGSTDTQYF. Full variable domain (rest looked up from reference TRBV5-1 and TRBJ2-3): KAGVTQTPRYLIKTRGQQVTLSCSPISGHRSVSWYQQTPGQGLQFLFEYFSETQRNKGNFPGRFSGRQFSNSRSEMNVSTLELGDSALYLCASRATEGSTDTQYFGPGTRLTVL.

This chain links TRBV4-3 with TRBJ1-3, with D possibly TRBD1 on 5 matching bases. V gave up 4 bases and J gave up 6 bases, with 16 bases separating them. In germline, CDR1 is LGHNA, CDR2 YSLEER. This CDR3 contains 15 residues. In DNA, the CDR3 is TGCGCCAGCAGCCCTCACAGTCCAGGACAAAACACCATATATTTT. Translating gives CASSPHSPGQNTIYF.

This chain's CDR3 is CASSDPGGNTEAFF. CDR3 DNA sequence: TGTGCCAGCAGTGACCCCGGGGGGAACACTGAAGCTTTCTTT. This chain links TRBV6-4 with TRBJ1-1; tentative D call: TRBD1 (5 bases). V lost 2 bases, J lost 1 base, and 8 bases lay in between. Germline CDR1 is MRHNA and CDR2 is SNTAGT. The CDR3 totals 14 residues.

This clone was detected only once. The chain has TRBV28 and TRBJ2-7; TRBD2 matches 7 bases. The CDR3 is 18 residues long. The ends lost 3 bases at V and 0 bases at J; junction bases unmatched: 14. Germline-derived CDR1 and CDR2 are MDHEN and SYDVKM. CDR3 DNA sequence: TGTGCCAGCAGTTTGGCCCGGGGCGGGAGTAGGAACTCCTACGAGCAGTACTTC. Residues: CASSLARGGSRNSYEQYF.

V gene TRBV28 combines with J gene TRBJ1-2; possible D gene TRBD1, 5 bases. The CDR3 has 16 amino acids. Germline loops: CDR1 MDHEN, CDR2 SYDVKM. Trimming cost V 1 base and J 3 bases, with 15 bases left between them. This CDR3 reads CASSLSLGGNDYGYTF. In DNA, the CDR3 is TGTGCCAGCAGTTTATCCTTGGGGGGTAACGACTATGGCTACACCTTC.

The V call is TRBV28, the J call TRBJ2-3, with D possibly TRBD1 on 7 matching bases. CDR1 and CDR2 (germline): MDHEN, SYDVKM. V lost 6 bases to trimming and J lost 4 bases, with 20 bases between them. This CDR3 is 16 amino acids long. The CDR3 protein is CASSPPTGRLADTQYF. CDR3 nucleotide sequence: TGTGCCAGCAGCCCACCGACAGGGAGGTTAGCAGATACGCAGTATTTT.

CDR3 in DNA: TGTGCCAGCTCACTCGGGACAGCCTATGGCTACACCTTC. It codes for CASSLGTAYGYTF. This chain connects TRBV18 to TRBJ1-2, with TRBD1 identical over 7 bases. With V trimmed by 4 bases and J by 4 bases, 3 bases remained unmatched. CDR3 size: 13 residues. The V gene's germline CDR1 is KGHSH and CDR2 LQKENI. Combining the CDR3 with reference TRBV18 and TRBJ1-2 gives the whole variable domain NAGVMQNPRHLVRRRGQEARLRCSPMKGHSHVYWYRQLPEEGLKFMVYLQKENIIDESGMPKERFSAEFPKEGPSILRIQQVVRGDSAAYFCASSLGTAYGYTFGSGTRLTVV.

The chain couples TRBV11-2 to TRBJ1-2, with TRBD1 matching over 7 bases. This CDR3 is 11 amino acids long. V was clipped by 3 bases and J by 10 bases; unmatched bases: 2. Germline values: CDR1 SGHAT, CDR2 FQNNGV. The CDR3 sequence: CASSLGQTYTF. As DNA, the CDR3 is TGTGCCAGCAGCTTGGGACAGACCTACACCTTC. The variable domain in full, with the rest retrieved from reference TRBV11-2 and TRBJ1-2, is EAGVAQSPRYKIIEKRQSVAFWCNPISGHATLYWYQQILGQGPKLLIQFQNNGVVDDSQLPKDRFSAERLKGVDSTLKIQPAKLEDSAVYLCASSLGQTYTFGSGTRLTVV.

The chain recombines TRBV2 with TRBJ2-5, with 7 positions matching TRBD1. The CDR3 loop spans 15 amino acids. Germline V gene lookup returns CDR1 SNHLY and CDR2 FYNNEI. Losses at the gene ends were 0 bases for V and 5 bases for J; bases not matched to a gene: 6. The CDR3 coding sequence is TGTGCCAGCAGTGAAGCCAGGGGGTTTTGGGAGACCCAGTACTTC. It yields the protein CASSEARGFWETQYF. Full variable domain (remainder filled in from reference TRBV2 and TRBJ2-5): EPEVTQTPSHQVTQMGQEVILRCVPISNHLYFYWYRQILGQKVEFLVSFYNNEISEKSEIFDDQFSVERPDGSNFTLKIRSTKLEDSAMYFCASSEARGFWETQYFGPGTRLLVL.

The J gene is TRBJ1-3, the V gene TRBV5-1; D is perhaps TRBD1 (6 bases). CDR3 length equals 16 residues. V was pared by 0 bases and J by 1 base, with 11 bases between. Germline loops: CDR1 SGHRS, CDR2 YFSETQ. As DNA, the CDR3 is TGCGCCAGCAGCTTGGACAGGGTATCATCTGGAAACACCATATATTTT. Translation: CASSLDRVSSGNTIYF.